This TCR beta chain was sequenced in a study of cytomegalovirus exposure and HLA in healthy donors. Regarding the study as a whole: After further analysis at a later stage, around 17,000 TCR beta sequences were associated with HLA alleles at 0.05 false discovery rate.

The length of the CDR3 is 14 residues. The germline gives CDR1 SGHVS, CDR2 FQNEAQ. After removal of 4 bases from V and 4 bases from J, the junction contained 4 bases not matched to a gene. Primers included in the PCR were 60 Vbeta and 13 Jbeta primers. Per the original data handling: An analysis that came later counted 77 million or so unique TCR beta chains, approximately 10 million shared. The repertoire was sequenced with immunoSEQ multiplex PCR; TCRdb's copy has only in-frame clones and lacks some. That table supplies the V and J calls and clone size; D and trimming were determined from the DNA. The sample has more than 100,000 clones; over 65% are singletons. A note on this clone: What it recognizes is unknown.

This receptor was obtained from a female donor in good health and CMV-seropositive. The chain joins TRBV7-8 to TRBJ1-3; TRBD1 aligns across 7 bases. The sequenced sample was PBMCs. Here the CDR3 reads CASSSQGFGNTIYF. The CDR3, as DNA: TGTGCCAGCAGCTCACAGGGGTTCGGAAACACCATATATTTT. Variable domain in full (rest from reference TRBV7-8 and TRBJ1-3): GAGVSQSPRYKVAKRGQDVALRCDPISGHVSLFWYQQALGQGPEFLTYFQNEAQLDKSGLPSDRFFAERPEGSVSTLKIQRTQQEDSAVYLCASSSQGFGNTIYFGEGSWLTVV.